Following are 26 T cell receptor beta chains from one sample sequenced in a study of spatial heterogeneity in lung cancer. TCRdb analysed the 5' RACE reads with MiXCR anew, one entry per CDR3 protein. This sample has tens of thousands of distinct CDR3 sequences, with less than 9% found just once. Time point denoted: sample taken at primary tumor resection. Sequencing of whole RNA from tumor, nontumor lung or frozen PBMC involved no sorting. Sequencing was performed on PBMCs, taken at surgery. These receptors all come from a female donor with early-stage non-small cell lung cancer.

This sequence joins TRBV20-1 and TRBJ1-3, with D uncertain. Germline-derived CDR1 and CDR2 are DFQATT and SNEGSKA (reference sequence). The CDR3 runs to 13 residues. The CDR3 bases are TGCGCTGGAGGACTTCACTCTGGAAACACCATATATTTT. Amino acid sequence: CAGGLHSGNTIYF.

The sample holds many counts of this clonotype. The chain combines TRBV7-9 with TRBJ1-1, with D possibly being TRBD1 (6 bases). Per the germline V gene, CDR1 is SEHNR and CDR2 is FQNEAQ (reference sequence). The CDR3 spans 14 residues. Trimming stripped 1 base from V and 6 bases from J, with 12 bases between. DNA for the CDR3: TGTGCCAGCAGCTTAGAGGCCAGGGGTCCTGAAGCTTTCTTT. It translates to CASSLEARGPEAFF.

There are many counts of this clonotype. The chain is built from TRBV7-9 and TRBJ2-6; D possibly corresponds to TRBD1 (6 bases). Trimming cost V 3 bases and J 3 bases, with 18 bases left between them. The germline V gene encodes CDR1 SEHNR and CDR2 FQNEAQ (reference sequence). The CDR3 consists of 18 residues. The CDR3 region has the DNA TGTGCCAGCAGCTTTTGGGTCCTCTCAGGGGTTGGGGCCAACGTCCTGACTTTC. This translates into CASSFWVLSGVGANVLTF.

This clonotype was seen ten or more times. J is TRBJ1-5 and V is TRBV19; D perhaps matches TRBD1 (6 bases). Trimming took 8 bases from V and 10 from J, leaving 18 bases between them. CDR3 size: 13 residues. Germline V gene lookup returns CDR1 LNHDA and CDR2 SQIVND (reference sequence). The DNA for the CDR3 is TGTGCCAGTGCAGGGGACCCCTATGGTCCCCAGCATTTT. It translates to CASAGDPYGPQHF.

This clonotype came up many times. V and J are TRBV19 and TRBJ1-2; D is unclear. The CDR3 is made up of 14 amino acids. Trimming took off 7 bases at V and 5 bases at J, with 17 bases between the two ends. Germline V gene sequence: CDR1 LNHDA, CDR2 SQIVND (reference sequence). The CDR3 loop is CASTLVGHKYGYTF. The DNA of the CDR3 is TGTGCCAGTACTTTAGTTGGGCATAAGTATGGCTACACCTTC.

In this sample, this clonotype turned up many times. The J gene is TRBJ1-6, the V gene TRBV5-6; TRBD1 aligns across 7 bases. J gave up 8 bases and V 0 bases, and 14 bases lay outside the gene matches. The germline CDR1 and CDR2 sequences are SGHDT and YYEEEE. The CDR3 runs 18 residues. The CDR3 nucleotides are TGTGCCAGCAGCTTGGGCCCGATCGGGACAGTGCTCGATTCACCCCTCCACTTT. Amino acid sequence: CASSLGPIGTVLDSPLHF.

This clonotype was detected many times. The gene calls are TRBV19 and TRBJ2-3; 8 positions match TRBD1. The ends lost 5 bases at V and 5 bases at J; junction bases unmatched: 6. This CDR3 comprises 14 residues. Germline V CDR1 and CDR2: LNHDA, SQIVND (reference sequence). CDR3 DNA sequence: TGTGCCAGTAGTCCCCGGACAGGGCGAGATACGCAGTATTTT. Translating it yields CASSPRTGRDTQYF.

This clonotype was detected only a few times. This chain uses TRBV12-3 or TRBV12-4 with TRBJ2-5; D may correspond to TRBD1 or TRBD2 (6 bases each). This CDR3 has 15 residues. V was shortened by 2 bases and J by 3 bases, with 13 bases between the two germline ends. This CDR3 reads CASSLWGAGKETQYF. The DNA for the CDR3 is TGTGCCAGCAGTTTATGGGGGGCGGGGAAAGAGACCCAGTACTTC.

Ten or more counts support this clonotype. The rearrangement joins TRBV20-1 to TRBJ2-3; D is perhaps TRBD2 (6 bases). V was clipped by 5 bases and J by 6 bases, with 18 bases between them. CDR3 length: 14 residues. Germline CDR1 and CDR2: DFQATT and SNEGSKA (reference sequence). The CDR3 bases are TGCAGTGCTCCCCGTAACGAACTAGCCGATACGCAGTATTTT. Residues: CSAPRNELADTQYF.

This clonotype was seen at least ten times. The V call is TRBV5-4, the J call TRBJ2-6; D is undetermined. CDR1 is SGHNT and CDR2 is YYREEE in the germline V gene (reference sequence). V was pared by 9 bases and J by 0 bases, with 13 bases between. The CDR3 is 15 amino acids. CDR3 sequence (DNA): TGTGCCACCCGGGCAGGTTCCTCTGGGGCCAACGTCCTGACTTTC. It translates to CATRAGSSGANVLTF.

This clonotype was observed many times. The V gene is TRBV15, the J gene TRBJ1-2; TRBD1 might be the D (6 bases). Trimming pared 1 base from V and 6 bases from J, leaving 9 bases between. CDR3 length equals 13 residues. CDR1 is LNHNV, CDR2 YYDKDF, per germline (reference sequence). CDR3 nucleotide sequence: TGTGCCACCAGCAGAGCGGCAGGGGATGGCTACACCTTC. This gives the protein CATSRAAGDGYTF.

There are many counts of this clonotype. The V and J genes are TRBV5-5 and TRBJ2-7; D possibly corresponds to TRBD1 (6 bases). Trimming left V 1 base short and J 2 bases short, with 10 bases between. Germline V gene sequence: CDR1 SGHKS, CDR2 YYEKEE (reference sequence). This CDR3 comprises 14 residues. The CDR3 loop reads CASSLSGVAYEQYF. The CDR3 DNA follows: TGTGCCAGCAGCTTGTCAGGGGTGGCCTACGAGCAGTACTTC.

This clonotype showed up many times. V gene TRBV7-9 combines with J gene TRBJ1-6; no definite D call. The CDR3 has 16 residues. Germline V gene data show CDR1 as SEHNR and CDR2 as FQNEAQ (reference sequence). V lost 10 bases and J 0 bases, leaving 16 bases between the germline ends. The CDR3 region has the DNA TGTGCCACCTCAAACAGCAAGAGCTCCTATAATTCACCCCTCCACTTT. This encodes CATSNSKSSYNSPLHF.

In its sample, this clonotype was seen many times. The V and J genes are TRBV28 and TRBJ2-2; 8 nucleotides line up with TRBD2. CDR1 and CDR2 from the germline V gene are MDHEN and SYDVKM. This CDR3 region has 15 residues. The junction had 5 bases not matched to a gene; V was cut back by 8 bases and J by 0 bases. CDR3 in DNA: TGTGCCAGCCGGATAGCGGGAACGAACACCGGGGAGCTGTTTTTT. This encodes CASRIAGTNTGELFF. Combining the CDR3 with reference TRBV28 and TRBJ2-2 gives the whole variable domain DVKVTQSSRYLVKRTGEKVFLECVQDMDHENMFWYRQDPGLGLRLIYFSYDVKMKEKGDIPEGYSVSREKKERFSLILESASTNQTSMYLCASRIAGTNTGELFFGEGSRLTVL.

This clonotype was detected many times. The chain links TRBV7-3 to TRBJ2-2; 7 positions agree with TRBD1. The V segment lost 5 bases and the J segment 3 bases; nucleotides outside the gene matches: 18. The CDR3 is 19 residues long. Germline V gene lookup returns CDR1 SGHTA and CDR2 FQGTGA. This CDR3 reads CASSPQGVDRRKDTGELFF. The CDR3 coding sequence is TGTGCCAGCAGCCCCCAGGGGGTGGATAGACGCAAGGACACCGGGGAGCTGTTTTTT.

This clonotype has ten or more counts. This chain links TRBV2 with TRBJ2-1, with D perhaps assigned TRBD1 or TRBD2 (5 bases each). CDR1 is SNHLY, CDR2 FYNNEI, per germline. The CDR3 length is 16 residues. The V and J ends lost 7 bases and 7 bases respectively, with 23 bases between them. The CDR3, as DNA: TGTGCCAGCATCCAAGGGGCGGGTTTGGACTGGAATGAGCAGTTCTTC. It encodes CASIQGAGLDWNEQFF. Based on the CDR3 plus reference TRBV2 and TRBJ2-1, the full variable domain is EPEVTQTPSHQVTQMGQEVILRCVPISNHLYFYWYRQILGQKVEFLVSFYNNEISEKSEIFDDQFSVERPDGSNFTLKIRSTKLEDSAMYFCASIQGAGLDWNEQFFGPGTRLTVL.

The chain's CDR3 is CSAERAGGSTDTQYF. In DNA form, the CDR3 reads TGCAGTGCGGAGCGAGCGGGCGGAAGCACAGATACGCAGTATTTT. The J gene is TRBJ2-3, the V gene TRBV20-1, with D possibly being TRBD2 (6 bases). The CDR3 is 15 amino acids. With 6 bases removed from V and 0 bases from J, the gap between germline ends came to 16 bases. In germline, CDR1 is DFQATT, CDR2 SNEGSKA (reference sequence).

The sample holds many counts of this clonotype. CDR3 nucleotide sequence: TGCGCCAGCAGCAGGGGACAAGGAAGCTCTGGGGCCAACGTCCTGACTTTC. Protein product: CASSRGQGSSGANVLTF. This sequence joins TRBV5-1 and TRBJ2-6, with a tentative D call TRBD1 (6 bases). Looked up from germline, CDR1 is SGHRS and CDR2 is YFSETQ. V was pared by 4 bases and J by 0 bases, with 14 bases between. The CDR3 totals 17 residues.

This clonotype was found many times. This chain links TRBV7-9 with TRBJ2-1; D is unclear. CDR3 size: 12 residues. Between the trimmed V and J ends, which lost 1 base and 10 bases, there was a span of 8 bases. Germline V gives CDR1 SEHNR, CDR2 FQNEAQ (reference sequence). CDR3 residues: CASSLVAAEQFF. For the CDR3, the DNA is TGTGCCAGCAGCTTAGTAGCCGCCGAGCAGTTCTTC.

The rearrangement links TRBV19 to TRBJ2-3; D remains ambiguous. The CDR3 sequence is 14 residues long. With 5 bases removed from V and 8 bases from J, the gap between germline ends came to 17 bases. CDR1 is LNHDA, CDR2 SQIVND, per germline (reference sequence). CDR3 nucleotide sequence: TGTGCCAGTAGTGAAACGGGTGCCTCCGGTACGCAGTATTTT. Its protein is CASSETGASGTQYF.

This clonotype was seen at least ten times. V gene TRBV4-1 combines with J gene TRBJ2-4; D uncertain. This CDR3 contains 16 residues. V was clipped by 1 base and J by 1 base, with 11 bases between them. Germline V gene lookup returns CDR1 MGHRA and CDR2 YSYEKL. CDR3 loop: CASSQGVPLAKNIQYF. The CDR3 DNA reads as TGCGCCAGCAGCCAAGGGGTACCTCTGGCCAAAAACATTCAGTACTTC.

This rearrangement joins TRBV11-2 to TRBJ2-1; tentatively, D is TRBD2 (5 bases). The V end was cut by 7 bases, the J end by 7 bases, with 17 bases between. CDR3 size: 14 residues. CDR1 is SGHAT and CDR2 is FQNNGV in the germline V gene. The CDR3 sequence: CASKGPRRINEQFF. The CDR3 coding sequence is TGTGCCAGCAAAGGACCGCGGAGGATTAATGAGCAGTTCTTC.

This clonotype showed up many times. The rearrangement joins TRBV7-2 to TRBJ2-1; D uncertain. This CDR3 region has 13 residues. Germline V CDR1 and CDR2: SGHTA, FQGNSA. V was shortened by 3 bases and J by 5 bases, with 8 bases between the two germline ends. CDR3 in DNA: TGTGCCAGCAGCTTCGGCTACCACAATGAGCAGTTCTTC. This gives the protein CASSFGYHNEQFF.

In this sample, this clonotype turned up many times. CDR3 nucleotide sequence: TGTGCCATCAGTGAGAGACTAGAATCCCATGAGCAGTTCTTC. Amino acid sequence: CAISERLESHEQFF. The gene calls are TRBV10-3 and TRBJ2-1; D is perhaps TRBD2 (6 bases). CDR1 is ENHRY and CDR2 is SYGVKD in the germline V gene. This CDR3 is 14 amino acids long. Between the trimmed V and J ends, which lost 2 bases and 8 bases, there was a span of 13 bases.

The sample holds many counts of this clonotype. The V gene is TRBV29-1, the J gene TRBJ2-2, with unresolved D. Germline V gene data show CDR1 as SQVTM and CDR2 as ANQGSEA. The CDR3 sequence is 12 residues long. Trimming removed 4 bases at V and 8 bases at J, with 11 bases between. CDR3: CSVAGPRGELFF. CDR3 coding DNA: TGCAGCGTTGCAGGTCCCAGGGGGGAGCTGTTTTTT.

This clonotype was counted ten times or more. The chain recombines TRBV9 with TRBJ2-5; D gene uncertain. The V end lost 0 bases, the J end lost 2 bases, and 8 bases lay between the germline ends. This CDR3 region has 14 residues. Germline CDR1 and CDR2: SGDLS and YYNGEE. The CDR3 region is CASSVDGRQETQYF. The DNA of the CDR3 is TGTGCCAGCAGCGTAGATGGCAGGCAAGAGACCCAGTACTTC.